The clone carrying this T cell receptor (beta chain) was seen only a few times. The data belong to a study of blood T cell repertoires in COVID-19. At the level of the study: The United States, Italy and Spain were the sources of the acute and convalescent COVID-19 samples. Nucleic acid was either cDNA or gDNA, and it came from T cells, B-cell-depleted T cells, or PBMCs.

The age range of participants was about 18 to 95 years, with residence in some 25 US areas. TCRdb's table, derived via immunoSEQ multiplex PCR, lists solely in-frame clones and lacks some. The sample carries 250,000 to 350,000 clones, 90% recorded once. Sequenced: PBMCs or T cells enriched from blood (not recorded which). The sequence was collected from a woman between 18 and 29 years old with acute COVID-19.

The CDR3 DNA reads TGTGCCAGCAGTCCGACAGGGGGCTCGAGCTATGGCTACACCTTC. It is translated as CASSPTGGSSYGYTF. This rearrangement joins TRBV6-5 to TRBJ1-2; TRBD1 matches at 10 bases. J lost 4 bases, V lost 5 bases, and 7 bases had no gene match. Germline-derived CDR1 and CDR2 are MNHEY and SVGAGI. The length of the CDR3 is 15 residues.